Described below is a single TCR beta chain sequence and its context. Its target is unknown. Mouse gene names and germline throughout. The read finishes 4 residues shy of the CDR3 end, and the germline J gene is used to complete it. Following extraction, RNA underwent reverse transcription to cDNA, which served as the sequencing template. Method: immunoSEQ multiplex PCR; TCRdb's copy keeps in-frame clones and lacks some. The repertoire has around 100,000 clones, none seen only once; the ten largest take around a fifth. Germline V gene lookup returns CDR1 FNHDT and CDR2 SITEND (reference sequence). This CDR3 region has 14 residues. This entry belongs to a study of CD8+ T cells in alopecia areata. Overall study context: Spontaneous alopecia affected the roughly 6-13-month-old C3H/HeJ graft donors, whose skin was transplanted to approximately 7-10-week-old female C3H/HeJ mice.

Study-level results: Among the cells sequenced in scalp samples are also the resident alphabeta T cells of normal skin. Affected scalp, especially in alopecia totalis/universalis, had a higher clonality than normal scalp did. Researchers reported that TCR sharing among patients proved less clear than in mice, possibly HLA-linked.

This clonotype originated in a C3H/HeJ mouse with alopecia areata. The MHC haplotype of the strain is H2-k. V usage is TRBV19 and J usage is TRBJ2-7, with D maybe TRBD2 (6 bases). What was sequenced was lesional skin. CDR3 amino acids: CASSPGDSYYEQYF. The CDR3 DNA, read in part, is TGTGCCAGCAGTCCTGGGGACTCCTATTAT.